The 7 T cell receptor beta chains below come from one sample, sequenced in a study of Ad26.COV2.S vaccination and SARS-CoV-2 variants. Sequencing was performed with immunoSEQ multiplex PCR; in TCRdb, only in-frame clones are kept and a portion is missing. The repertoire has hundreds of thousands of clones, around 90% of them found once; the top ten carry about 3%. The treatment is: some 20 received Ad26.COV2.S at low or high dose, single or two shots; about 5 received placebo; per-sample allocation not given. Following the first vaccine or placebo injection, samples were taken on day 63. The specimen comprised peripheral blood, sampled in a trial of Ad26.COV2.S vaccine versus placebo. All receptors derive from a person aged 18-65 years who received the Ad26.COV2.S COVID-19 vaccine or a placebo.

This clone was counted a few times. The V call is TRBV16, the J call TRBJ1-5; unclear D gene. V shed 4 bases and J shed 2 bases, with 9 bases lying between them. Per the germline V gene, CDR1 is KGHSY and CDR2 is FQNENV. The CDR3 runs to 14 residues. The CDR3: CASSLEVGNQPQHF. The CDR3 DNA is TGTGCCAGCAGCCTAGAGGTTGGCAATCAGCCCCAGCATTTT.

This chain joins TRBV6-5 and TRBJ1-6, with TRBD1 as a possible D gene (6 bases). Trimming removed 7 bases from V and 7 bases from J, with 8 bases in between. The CDR3 has 12 residues. Looked up from germline, CDR1 is MNHEY and CDR2 is SVGAGI. CDR3 nucleotide sequence: TGTGCCAGCAACAGGGCGAATTCACCCCTCCACTTT. Its translation is CASNRANSPLHF.

V is TRBV2 and J is TRBJ2-7; 9 positions agree with TRBD1. The V gene end was trimmed by 8 bases and the J gene end by 2 bases; junction bases not matched to a gene: 7. This CDR3 spans 14 amino acids. The V gene's germline CDR1 is SNHLY and CDR2 FYNNEI. The CDR3 bases are TGTGCCAGCGTTGGGGACAGGGTCCCCTACGAGCAGTACTTC. This gives the protein CASVGDRVPYEQYF.

Remarks on this clone: Germline is not matched at one junction end, which may reflect a read error. The chain recombines TRBV19 with TRBJ1-1; no definite D call. The CDR3 has 12 amino acids. CDR1 and CDR2 (germline): LNHDA, SQIVND (reference sequence). This CDR3 reads CASTRHNNEAFF. In DNA form, the CDR3 reads TGTGCCAGTACCCGACATAACAATGAAGCTTTCTTT.

The rearrangement links TRBV7-9 to TRBJ2-1, with D uncertain. Germline-derived CDR1 and CDR2 are SEHNR and FQNEAQ (reference sequence). This CDR3 has 17 amino acids. Trimming shortened V by 1 base and J by 4 bases, and 17 bases separated the two germline ends. The CDR3 loop is CASSLDLGSYSYNEQFF. The CDR3 DNA reads TGTGCCAGCAGCTTAGACCTGGGCAGTTATTCATACAATGAGCAGTTCTTC.

The genes are TRBV10-1 and TRBJ1-2, with D unclear. CDR3 size: 13 residues. CDR1 and CDR2 (germline): WNHNN, SYGVQD (reference sequence). Trimming took off 0 bases at V and 5 bases at J, with 7 bases between the two ends. This CDR3 is CASSESRRYGYTF. Written as DNA, the CDR3 is TGCGCCAGCAGTGAGTCTCGGAGATATGGCTACACCTTC.

V is TRBV18 and J is TRBJ1-4; possible D gene TRBD1, 6 bases. V was cut by 3 bases and J by 6 bases, with 17 bases left in between. Germline V gene sequence: CDR1 KGHSH, CDR2 LQKENI. This CDR3 is built from 16 residues. Here the CDR3 DNA reads TGTGCCAGCTCACCCGCTCGACAGGAGACAGATGAAAAACTGTTTTTT. This sequence encodes CASSPARQETDEKLFF.